This T cell receptor beta chain derives from a study of blood T cell repertoires in COVID-19. Overall study context: Samples representing acute and convalescent COVID-19 were sourced from the United States, Italy and Spain. T cells, B-cell-depleted T cells, or PBMCs supplied cDNA or gDNA.

Clones were read by immunoSEQ multiplex PCR, and TCRdb kept only the in-frame ones, dropping some. Found here are under 200,000 clones, 80% of them singletons; the top ten hold 3% to 3.5%. Adults between about 18 and 89 years of age took part from fewer than 30 US areas. The recovered donors of Cohort 3 showed two negative PCRs, clearance, or symptom resolution. V lost 1 base, J lost 6 bases, and 9 bases lay in between. Per the germline V gene, CDR1 is KGHSH and CDR2 is LQKENI. The CDR3 spans 14 residues. This sequence was found in a woman in her sixties who had recovered from COVID-19. The sample comprised PBMCs or T cells enriched from blood (not recorded which). This rearrangement joins TRBV18 to TRBJ1-4; D is possibly TRBD1 (5 bases). The CDR3 coding sequence is TGTGCCAGCTCACCACTCGCCAGGGATGAAAAACTGTTTTTT. The encoded protein is CASSPLARDEKLFF.